The clone carrying this T cell receptor (beta chain) appeared many times. This sample stems from a study of Graves' ophthalmopathy and Graves' hyperthyroidism. RNA transcripts yielded amplified TCR beta CDR3 regions. First-round RT-PCR used HTBI primers; second-round multiplex PCR followed. TCRdb re-analysed the multiplex PCR reads in MiXCR, keeping a single row per CDR3 protein. The sample yields some 390,000 distinct CDR3 sequences, approximately 20% seen once. CAS ≥3, NOSPECS ≥4, moderate-to-severe activity and duration under 3 months marked donors with ophthalmopathy. The CDR3 runs 13 residues. The germline gives CDR1 GTSNPN, CDR2 SVGIG (reference sequence). Trimming left V 3 bases short and J 2 bases short, with 10 bases between.

Source material: peripheral blood. This receptor was obtained from a woman aged 18-35 years with Graves' ophthalmopathy. The chain carries TRBV30 and TRBJ1-2, with unresolved D. CDR3 region: CAWSSGENYGYTF. As DNA, the CDR3 is TGTGCCTGGAGCTCAGGAGAAAACTATGGCTACACCTTC.